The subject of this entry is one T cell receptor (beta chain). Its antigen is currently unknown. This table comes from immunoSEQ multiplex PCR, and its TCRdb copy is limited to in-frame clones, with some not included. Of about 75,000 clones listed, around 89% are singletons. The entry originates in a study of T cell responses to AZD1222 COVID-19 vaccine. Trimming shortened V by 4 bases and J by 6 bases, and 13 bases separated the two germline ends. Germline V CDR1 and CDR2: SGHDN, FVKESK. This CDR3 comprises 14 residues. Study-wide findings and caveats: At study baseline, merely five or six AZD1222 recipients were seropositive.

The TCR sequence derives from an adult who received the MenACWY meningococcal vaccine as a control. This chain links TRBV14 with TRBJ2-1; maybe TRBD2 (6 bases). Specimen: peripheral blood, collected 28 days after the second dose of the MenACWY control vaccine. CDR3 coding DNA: TGTGCCAGCAGCCCTTGGGACTTGATCAATGAGCAGTTCTTC. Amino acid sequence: CASSPWDLINEQFF.